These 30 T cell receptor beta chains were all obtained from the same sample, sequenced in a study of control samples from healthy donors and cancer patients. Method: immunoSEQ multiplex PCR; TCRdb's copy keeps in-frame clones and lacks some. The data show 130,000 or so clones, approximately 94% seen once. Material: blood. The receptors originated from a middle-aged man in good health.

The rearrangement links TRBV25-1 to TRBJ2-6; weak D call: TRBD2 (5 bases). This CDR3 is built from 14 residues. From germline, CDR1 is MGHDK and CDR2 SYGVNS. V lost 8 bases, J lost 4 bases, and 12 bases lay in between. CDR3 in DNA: TGTGCCAGCGGAAGCGGACCCGGGGCCAACGTCCTGACTTTC. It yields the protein CASGSGPGANVLTF.

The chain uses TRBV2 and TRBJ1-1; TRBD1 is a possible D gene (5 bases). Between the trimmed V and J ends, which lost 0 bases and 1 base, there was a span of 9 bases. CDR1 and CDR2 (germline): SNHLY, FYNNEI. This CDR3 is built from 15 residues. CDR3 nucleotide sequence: TGTGCCAGCAGTGAAGCGACAGTTACGAACACTGAAGCTTTCTTT. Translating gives CASSEATVTNTEAFF. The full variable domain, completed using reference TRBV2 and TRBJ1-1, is EPEVTQTPSHQVTQMGQEVILRCVPISNHLYFYWYRQILGQKVEFLVSFYNNEISEKSEIFDDQFSVERPDGSNFTLKIRSTKLEDSAMYFCASSEATVTNTEAFFGQGTRLTVV.

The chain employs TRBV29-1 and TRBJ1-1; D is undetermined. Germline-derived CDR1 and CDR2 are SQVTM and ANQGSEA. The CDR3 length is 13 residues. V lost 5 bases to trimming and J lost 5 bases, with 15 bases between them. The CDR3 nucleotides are TGCAGCGTTTCCTACAAGCTAGGGACTGAAGCTTTCTTT. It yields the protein CSVSYKLGTEAFF.

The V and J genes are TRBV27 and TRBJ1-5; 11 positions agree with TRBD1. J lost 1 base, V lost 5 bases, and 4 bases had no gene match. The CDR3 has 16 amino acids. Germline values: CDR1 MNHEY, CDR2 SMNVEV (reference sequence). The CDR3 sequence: CASSPGTGGSNQPQHF. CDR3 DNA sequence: TGTGCCAGCAGTCCCGGGACAGGGGGAAGCAATCAGCCCCAGCATTTT.

The CDR3 DNA reads as TGCGCCAGCAGCCAAGGCTCTTGGGGTTCACCCCTCCACTTT. Translation gives CASSQGSWGSPLHF. The rearrangement joins TRBV4-1 to TRBJ1-6; D is uncertain. The CDR3 is made up of 14 amino acids. CDR1 is MGHRA, CDR2 YSYEKL, per germline. The ends were cut back, 1 base at V and 9 bases at J, with 10 bases in the middle.

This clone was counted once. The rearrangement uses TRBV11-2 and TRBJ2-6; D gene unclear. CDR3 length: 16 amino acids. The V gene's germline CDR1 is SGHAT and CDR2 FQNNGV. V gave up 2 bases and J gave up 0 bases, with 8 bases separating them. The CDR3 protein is CASSLLSVSGANVLTF. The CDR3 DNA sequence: TGTGCCAGCAGCTTATTGAGCGTCTCTGGGGCCAACGTCCTGACTTTC.

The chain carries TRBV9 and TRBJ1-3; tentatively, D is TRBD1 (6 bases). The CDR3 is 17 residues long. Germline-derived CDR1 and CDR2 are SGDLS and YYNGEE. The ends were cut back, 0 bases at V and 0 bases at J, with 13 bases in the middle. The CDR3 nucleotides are TGTGCCAGCAGCGTAGGGGCGACAGGCGTCTCTGGAAACACCATATATTTT. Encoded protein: CASSVGATGVSGNTIYF.

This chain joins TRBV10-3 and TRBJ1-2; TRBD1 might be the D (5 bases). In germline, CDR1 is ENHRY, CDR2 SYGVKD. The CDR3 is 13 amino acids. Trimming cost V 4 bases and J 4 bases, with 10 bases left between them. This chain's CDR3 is CAISAQARYGYTF. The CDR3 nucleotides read TGTGCCATCAGTGCACAGGCTCGCTATGGCTACACCTTC.

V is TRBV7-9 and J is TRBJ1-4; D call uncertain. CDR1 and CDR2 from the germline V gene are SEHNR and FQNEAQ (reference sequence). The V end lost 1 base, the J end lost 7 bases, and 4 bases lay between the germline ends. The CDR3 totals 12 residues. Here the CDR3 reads CASSLVSEKLFF. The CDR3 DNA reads TGTGCCAGCAGCTTAGTCAGTGAAAAACTGTTTTTT.

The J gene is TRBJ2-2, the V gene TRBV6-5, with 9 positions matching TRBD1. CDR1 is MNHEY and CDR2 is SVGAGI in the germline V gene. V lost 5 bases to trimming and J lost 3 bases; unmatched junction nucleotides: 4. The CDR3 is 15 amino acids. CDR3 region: CASSQQGAYTGELFF. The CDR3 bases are TGTGCCAGCAGTCAACAGGGGGCGTACACCGGGGAGCTGTTTTTT.

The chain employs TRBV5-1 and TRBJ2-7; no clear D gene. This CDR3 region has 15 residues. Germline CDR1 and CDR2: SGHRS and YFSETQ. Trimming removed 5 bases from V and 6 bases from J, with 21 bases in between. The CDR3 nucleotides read TGCGCCAGCAGGTCAACTTTCTCTAGACCCGTCGAGCAGTACTTC. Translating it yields CASRSTFSRPVEQYF.

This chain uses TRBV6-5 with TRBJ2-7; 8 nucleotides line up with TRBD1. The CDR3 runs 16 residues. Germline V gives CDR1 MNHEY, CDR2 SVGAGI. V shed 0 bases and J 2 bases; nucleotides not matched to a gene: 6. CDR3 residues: CASSYSAGGDPYEQYF. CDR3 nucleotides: TGTGCCAGCAGTTACTCGGCAGGGGGCGACCCCTACGAGCAGTACTTC.

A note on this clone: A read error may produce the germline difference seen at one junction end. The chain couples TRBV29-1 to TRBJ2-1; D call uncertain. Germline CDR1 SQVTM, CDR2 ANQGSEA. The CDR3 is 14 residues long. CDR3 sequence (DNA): TGCAGCGTTGAAGAGGCTAATGTCTACAATGAGCAGCTCTTC. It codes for CSVEEANVYNEQLF.

The CDR3 region is CASSPKRLDRGDQPQHF. The CDR3, as DNA: TGTGCCAGCTCACCAAAGCGCCTGGACAGGGGGGACCAGCCCCAGCATTTT. This chain uses TRBV18 with TRBJ1-5; 10 bases align to TRBD1. After removal of 2 bases from V and 7 bases from J, the junction contained 11 bases not matched to a gene. Germline assignment: CDR1 KGHSH and CDR2 LQKENI. There are 17 residues in the CDR3.

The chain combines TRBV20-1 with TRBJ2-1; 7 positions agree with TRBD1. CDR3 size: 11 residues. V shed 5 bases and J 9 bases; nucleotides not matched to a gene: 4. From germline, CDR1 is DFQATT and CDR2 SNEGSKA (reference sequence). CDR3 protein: CSAPGGAEQFF. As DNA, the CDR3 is TGCAGTGCTCCAGGGGGAGCTGAGCAGTTCTTC.

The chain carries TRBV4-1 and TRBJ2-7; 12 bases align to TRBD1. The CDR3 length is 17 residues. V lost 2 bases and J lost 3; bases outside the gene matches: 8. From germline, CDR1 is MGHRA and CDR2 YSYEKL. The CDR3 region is CASSQLGRDRGHYEQYF. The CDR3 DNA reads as TGCGCCAGCAGCCAACTTGGCCGGGACAGGGGGCACTACGAGCAGTACTTC.

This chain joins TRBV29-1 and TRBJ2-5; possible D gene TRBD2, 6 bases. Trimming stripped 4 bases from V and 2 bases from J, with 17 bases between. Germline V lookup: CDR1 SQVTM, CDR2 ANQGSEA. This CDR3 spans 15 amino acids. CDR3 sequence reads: CSVVGRPRGQETQYF. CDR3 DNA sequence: TGCAGCGTTGTAGGGAGGCCCCGGGGTCAAGAGACCCAGTACTTC.

As DNA, the CDR3 is TGTGCCAGCAGCCAATTTACGGTCCACAATCAGCCCCAGCATTTT. This sequence encodes CASSQFTVHNQPQHF. The chain links TRBV3-1 (or the pseudogene TRBV3-2) to TRBJ1-5, with D uncertain. The CDR3 runs 15 residues. V was clipped by 2 bases and J by 3 bases, with 11 bases between them. Germline lookup yields CDR1 LGHDT and CDR2 YNNKEL (reference sequence).

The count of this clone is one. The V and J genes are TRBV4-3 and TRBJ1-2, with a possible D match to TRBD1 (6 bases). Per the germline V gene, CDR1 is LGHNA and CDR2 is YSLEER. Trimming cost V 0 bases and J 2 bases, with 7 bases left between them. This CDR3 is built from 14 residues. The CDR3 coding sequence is TGCGCCAGCAGCCAAGAAGGGGGAAACTATGGCTACACCTTC. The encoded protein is CASSQEGGNYGYTF.

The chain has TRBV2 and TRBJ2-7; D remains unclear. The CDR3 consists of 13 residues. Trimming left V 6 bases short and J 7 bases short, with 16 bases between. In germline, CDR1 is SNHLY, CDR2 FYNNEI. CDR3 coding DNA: TGTGCCAGCAGGGAACTGACTGGATTGGAGCAGTACTTC. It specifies CASRELTGLEQYF.

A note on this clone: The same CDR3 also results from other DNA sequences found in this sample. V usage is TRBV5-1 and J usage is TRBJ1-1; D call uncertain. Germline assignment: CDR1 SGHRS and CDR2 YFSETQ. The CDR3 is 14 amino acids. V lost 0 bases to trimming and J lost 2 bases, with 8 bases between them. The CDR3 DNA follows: TGCGCCAGCAGCTTGGGAGGCGGAAACACTGAAGCTTTCTTT. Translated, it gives CASSLGGGNTEAFF.

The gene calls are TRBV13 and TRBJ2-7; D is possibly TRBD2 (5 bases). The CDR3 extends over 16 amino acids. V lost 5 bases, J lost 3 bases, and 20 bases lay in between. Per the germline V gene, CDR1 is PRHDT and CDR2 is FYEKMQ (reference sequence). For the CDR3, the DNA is TGTGCCAGCAGCCCAATGAAAGACGGACTGGGCTACGAGCAGTACTTC. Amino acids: CASSPMKDGLGYEQYF.

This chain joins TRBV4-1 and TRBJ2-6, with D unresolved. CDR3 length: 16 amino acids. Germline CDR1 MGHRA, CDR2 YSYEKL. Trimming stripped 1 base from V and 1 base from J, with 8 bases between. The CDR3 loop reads CASSQVHSSGANVLTF. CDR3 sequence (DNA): TGCGCCAGCAGCCAAGTGCACTCATCTGGGGCCAACGTCCTGACTTTC.

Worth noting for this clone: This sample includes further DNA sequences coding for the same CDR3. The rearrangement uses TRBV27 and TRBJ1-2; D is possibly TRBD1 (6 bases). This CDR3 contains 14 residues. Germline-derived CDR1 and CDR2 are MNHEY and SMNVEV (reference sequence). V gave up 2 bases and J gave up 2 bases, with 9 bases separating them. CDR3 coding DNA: TGTGCCAGCAGTTTACGGCAGGGGAACTATGGCTACACCTTC. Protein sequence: CASSLRQGNYGYTF.

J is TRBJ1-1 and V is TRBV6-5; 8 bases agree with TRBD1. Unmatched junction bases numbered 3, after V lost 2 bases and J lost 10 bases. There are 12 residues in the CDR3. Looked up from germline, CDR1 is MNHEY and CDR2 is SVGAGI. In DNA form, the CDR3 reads TGTGCCAGCAGTTACGGACAGGGAGTAGCTTTCTTT. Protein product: CASSYGQGVAFF.

The CDR3 reads CASSPGTGTYEQYF. In DNA, the CDR3 is TGTGCCAGCTCACCAGGGACAGGGACCTACGAGCAGTACTTC. The rearrangement joins TRBV18 to TRBJ2-7, with 9 nucleotides matching TRBD1. J was trimmed by 2 bases and V by 2 bases; bases with no gene match: 1. The CDR3 totals 14 residues. Germline loops: CDR1 KGHSH, CDR2 LQKENI.

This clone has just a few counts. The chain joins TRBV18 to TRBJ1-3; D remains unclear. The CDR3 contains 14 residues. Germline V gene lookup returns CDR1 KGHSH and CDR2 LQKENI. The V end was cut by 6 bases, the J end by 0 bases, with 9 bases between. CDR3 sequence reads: CASSPQNSGNTIYF. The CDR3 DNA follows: TGTGCCAGCTCGCCTCAAAACTCTGGAAACACCATATATTTT.

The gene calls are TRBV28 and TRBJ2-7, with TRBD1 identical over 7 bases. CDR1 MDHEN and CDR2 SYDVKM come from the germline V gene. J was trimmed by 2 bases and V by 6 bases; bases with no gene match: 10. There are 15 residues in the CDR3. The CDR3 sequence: CASSQLRDRTYEQYF. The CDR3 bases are TGTGCCAGCAGCCAGCTCCGGGACAGAACCTACGAGCAGTACTTC. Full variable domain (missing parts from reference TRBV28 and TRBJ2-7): DVKVTQSSRYLVKRTGEKVFLECVQDMDHENMFWYRQDPGLGLRLIYFSYDVKMKEKGDIPEGYSVSREKKERFSLILESASTNQTSMYLCASSQLRDRTYEQYFGPGTRLTVT.

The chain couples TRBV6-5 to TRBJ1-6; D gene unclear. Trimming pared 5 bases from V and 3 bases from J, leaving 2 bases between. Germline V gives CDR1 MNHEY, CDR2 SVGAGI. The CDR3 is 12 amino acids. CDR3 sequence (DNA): TGTGCCAGCAGTCTCTATAATTCACCCCTCCACTTT. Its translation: CASSLYNSPLHF.

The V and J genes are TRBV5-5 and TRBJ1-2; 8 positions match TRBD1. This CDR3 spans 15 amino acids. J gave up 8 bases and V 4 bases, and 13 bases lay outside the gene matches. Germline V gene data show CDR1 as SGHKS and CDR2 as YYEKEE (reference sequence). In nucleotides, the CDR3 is TGTGCCAGCAGCGTCCCGGGACAGGTTTTATTGGGCTACACCTTC. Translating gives CASSVPGQVLLGYTF.